Shown below are 27 T cell receptor beta chains from a single sample sequenced in a study of cytomegalovirus exposure and HLA in healthy donors. Use of 60 Vbeta and 13 Jbeta primers characterized the PCR. Profiling relied on immunoSEQ multiplex PCR, and the TCRdb table lists in-frame clones only, not all of them. This table holds around 120,000 clones, more than 65% found once. The sequenced sample consisted of PBMCs. These receptors all stem from a woman in her sixties in good health and CMV-seropositive.

This chain connects TRBV7-7 to TRBJ1-1, with D maybe TRBD1 (6 bases). This CDR3 contains 16 residues. Between the trimmed V and J ends, which lost 2 bases and 4 bases, there was a span of 17 bases. CDR1 is SSHAT and CDR2 is FNYEAQ in the germline V gene (reference sequence). This CDR3 is CASSLPPSGGFTEAFF. The CDR3 DNA sequence: TGTGCCAGCAGCTTACCCCCTAGCGGGGGCTTCACTGAAGCTTTCTTT.

This chain uses TRBV6-4 with TRBJ1-2; TRBD1 aligns across 7 bases. The length of the CDR3 is 15 residues. The germline V gene has CDR1 MRHNA and CDR2 SNTAGT. The trim removed 4 bases at V and 4 bases at J, leaving 9 bases unmatched. The CDR3 loop reads CASSAGTALGYGYTF. The CDR3 nucleotides read TGTGCCAGCAGTGCCGGGACAGCCTTAGGCTATGGCTACACCTTC.

The chain employs TRBV5-1 and TRBJ1-1; a possible D gene is TRBD1 (5 bases). The CDR3 contains 16 residues. Trimming took off 1 base at V and 0 bases at J, with 13 bases between the two ends. Looked up from germline, CDR1 is SGHRS and CDR2 is YFSETQ. This CDR3 reads CASSLFLRDLNTEAFF. The CDR3 nucleotides read TGCGCCAGCAGCTTGTTTCTACGGGACTTGAACACTGAAGCTTTCTTT. Supplemented by reference TRBV5-1 and TRBJ1-1, the full variable domain reads KAGVTQTPRYLIKTRGQQVTLSCSPISGHRSVSWYQQTPGQGLQFLFEYFSETQRNKGNFPGRFSGRQFSNSRSEMNVSTLELGDSALYLCASSLFLRDLNTEAFFGQGTRLTVV.

The chain carries TRBV29-1 and TRBJ1-4; the match to TRBD1 covers 8 bases. Germline V gene lookup returns CDR1 SQVTM and CDR2 ANQGSEA. Unmatched junction bases numbered 4, after V lost 6 bases and J lost 10 bases. The length of the CDR3 is 11 residues. The CDR3 DNA reads TGCAGCGTCCGGACAGGGCGAAAACTGTTTTTT. It is translated as CSVRTGRKLFF.

The V gene is TRBV25-1, the J gene TRBJ2-1; 9 bases are a match to TRBD2. This CDR3 has 16 amino acids. V gave up 3 bases and J gave up 2 bases; unmatched junction bases: 5. Germline lookup yields CDR1 MGHDK and CDR2 SYGVNS. This chain's CDR3 is CASSDNAGGPYNEQFF. The CDR3 DNA is TGTGCCAGCAGTGACAATGCGGGGGGGCCCTACAATGAGCAGTTCTTC. The variable domain in full, with the rest retrieved from reference TRBV25-1 and TRBJ2-1, is EADIYQTPRYLVIGTGKKITLECSQTMGHDKMYWYQQDPGMELHLIHYSYGVNSTEKGDLSSESTVSRIRTEHFPLTLESARPSHTSQYLCASSDNAGGPYNEQFFGPGTRLTVL.

This clone was recorded a few times. The chain recombines TRBV5-1 with TRBJ1-5; maybe TRBD1 (5 bases). V shed 4 bases and J shed 0 bases, with 11 bases lying between them. Germline values: CDR1 SGHRS, CDR2 YFSETQ. The CDR3 loop spans 15 amino acids. The CDR3 DNA reads as TGCGCCAGCAGCCCCACGGGGGTTAGCAATCAGCCCCAGCATTTT. This codes for CASSPTGVSNQPQHF. The whole variable domain, remainder taken from reference TRBV5-1 and TRBJ1-5, is KAGVTQTPRYLIKTRGQQVTLSCSPISGHRSVSWYQQTPGQGLQFLFEYFSETQRNKGNFPGRFSGRQFSNSRSEMNVSTLELGDSALYLCASSPTGVSNQPQHFGDGTRLSIL.

The chain links TRBV29-1 to TRBJ2-7, with D perhaps TRBD2 (5 bases). CDR3 length: 14 residues. Trimming left V 3 bases short and J 0 bases short, with 12 bases between. Germline V CDR1 and CDR2: SQVTM, ANQGSEA. CDR3 in amino acids: CSVDYGGSSYEQYF. The DNA for the CDR3 is TGCAGCGTTGACTACGGTGGGAGCTCCTACGAGCAGTACTTC.

V usage is TRBV5-3 and J usage is TRBJ1-5, with a weak D call TRBD1 (5 bases). TRBV5-3 counts as an open reading frame of uncertain function. The V end lost 5 bases, the J end lost 2 bases, and 11 bases lay between the germline ends. This CDR3 has 14 residues. CDR3: CARRGGRGNQPQHF. As DNA, the CDR3 is TGTGCCAGAAGGGGCGGCAGGGGCAATCAGCCCCAGCATTTT.

The DNA of the CDR3 is TGCGCCAGCAGCACAGAGGGAGCCACCGGGGAGCTGTTTTTT. As protein: CASSTEGATGELFF. The chain is built from TRBV5-1 and TRBJ2-2, with a weak D call TRBD2 (5 bases). Trimming shortened V by 4 bases and J by 4 bases, and 11 bases separated the two germline ends. Germline CDR1 is SGHRS and CDR2 is YFSETQ. There are 14 residues in the CDR3.

This chain uses TRBV5-4 with TRBJ2-7, with D unresolved. CDR3 length: 12 amino acids. V was clipped by 4 bases and J by 3 bases, with 8 bases between them. Germline CDR1 reads SGHNT; CDR2 reads YYREEE (reference sequence). The CDR3 nucleotides are TGTGCCAGCAGCATGGACGGCTACGAGCAGTACTTC. It yields the protein CASSMDGYEQYF.

V gene TRBV5-4 combines with J gene TRBJ2-3; a possible D gene is TRBD1 (7 bases). Deletions cut 5 bases from V and 2 bases from J, with 12 bases between. The CDR3 consists of 14 residues. Looked up from germline, CDR1 is SGHNT and CDR2 is YYREEE (reference sequence). CDR3: CASRRDSSTDTQYF. The CDR3 nucleotides are TGTGCCAGCAGGCGGGACAGTTCCACAGATACGCAGTATTTT.

This sequence joins TRBV10-1 and TRBJ1-6, with a possible D match to TRBD1 (6 bases). V was cut by 2 bases and J by 9 bases, with 8 bases left in between. The CDR3 totals 13 residues. Germline values: CDR1 WNHNN, CDR2 SYGVQD (reference sequence). DNA of the CDR3: TGCGCCAGCAGTGAGACAGGGAGTTCACCCCTCCACTTT. Translating gives CASSETGSSPLHF.

The rearrangement uses TRBV6-5 and TRBJ1-5; maybe TRBD1 (6 bases). Germline lookup yields CDR1 MNHEY and CDR2 SVGAGI. The CDR3 contains 15 residues. V lost 2 bases to trimming and J lost 4 bases, with 12 bases between them. The CDR3 is CASSYGGAGNQPQHF. CDR3 nucleotides: TGTGCCAGCAGTTACGGGGGGGCGGGTAATCAGCCCCAGCATTTT.

This chain links TRBV6-6 with TRBJ2-3; D gene ambiguous. This CDR3 has 14 residues. In germline, CDR1 is MNHNY, CDR2 SVGAGI (reference sequence). V was shortened by 0 bases and J by 6 bases, with 10 bases between the two germline ends. CDR3 DNA: TGTGCCAGCAGTTACTCGAGTCTCGGGGATACGCAGTATTTT. This translates into CASSYSSLGDTQYF.

V gene TRBV7-3 combines with J gene TRBJ2-1; 10 bases map to TRBD1. V gave up 4 bases and J gave up 6 bases; unmatched junction bases: 6. Germline CDR1 and CDR2: SGHTA and FQGTGA. There are 15 residues in the CDR3. DNA of the CDR3: TGTGCCAGCAGCTCCGGGACAGGGGTTAGCAATGAGCAGTTCTTC. Encoded protein: CASSSGTGVSNEQFF.

The rearrangement joins TRBV9 to TRBJ1-2, with D possibly matching TRBD1 (6 bases). CDR1 SGDLS and CDR2 YYNGEE come from the germline V gene. This CDR3 region has 16 residues. V lost 3 bases to trimming and J lost 3 bases, with 18 bases between them. Written as DNA, the CDR3 is TGTGCCAGCAGCGCCGAGCGGGGGGCACTTTACTATGGCTACACCTTC. Residues: CASSAERGALYYGYTF.

The chain is built from TRBV7-8 and TRBJ2-5; D ambiguous. The J call may be incorrect, as the DNA end agrees better with TRBJ2-7. The CDR3 spans 17 residues. Germline lookup yields CDR1 SGHVS and CDR2 FQNEAQ. The CDR3 region is CASSLAPLAKSNYEQYF. CDR3 DNA sequence: TGTGCCAGCAGCTTAGCTCCCCTGGCGAAGAGTAACTACGAGCAGTACTTC.

The rearrangement links TRBV4-1 to TRBJ1-1; D gene uncertain. This CDR3 has 15 residues. Deletions cut 1 base from V and 1 base from J, with 10 bases between. The germline CDR1 and CDR2 sequences are MGHRA and YSYEKL. CDR3 protein: CASSQAGAANTEAFF. Here the CDR3 DNA reads TGCGCCAGCAGCCAAGCGGGAGCAGCGAACACTGAAGCTTTCTTT.

This chain uses TRBV7-3 with TRBJ2-7, with D possibly being TRBD1 (6 bases). This CDR3 is built from 14 residues. The germline V gene has CDR1 SGHTA and CDR2 FQGTGA. Trimming shortened V by 5 bases and J by 8 bases, and 19 bases separated the two germline ends. In DNA form, the CDR3 reads TGTGCCAGCAGCACCGCGGGTAACGGACAGAAGCAGTACTTC. This encodes CASSTAGNGQKQYF. Based on the CDR3 plus reference TRBV7-3 and TRBJ2-7, the full variable domain is GAGVSQTPSNKVTEKGKYVELRCDPISGHTALYWYRQSLGQGPEFLIYFQGTGAADDSGLPNDRFFAVRPEGSVSTLKIQRTERGDSAVYLCASSTAGNGQKQYFGPGTRLTVT.

The chain has TRBV18 and TRBJ2-5; D gene uncertain. The DNA end is a closer match to TRBJ2-7, so the J assignment may be wrong. In germline, CDR1 is KGHSH, CDR2 LQKENI. This CDR3 spans 14 amino acids. CDR3 region: CASSLYSLAYEQYF. The CDR3 DNA sequence: TGTGCCAGCTCATTATATTCCCTCGCCTACGAGCAGTACTTC.

The chain couples TRBV7-6 to TRBJ2-3, with D possibly TRBD1 on 6 matching bases. The CDR3 runs 17 residues. Trimming shortened V by 5 bases and J by 5 bases, and 23 bases separated the two germline ends. Germline-derived CDR1 and CDR2 are SGHVS and FNYEAQ. CDR3 region: CASSPLGEVRGGDTQYF. The CDR3 nucleotides read TGTGCCAGCAGCCCCTTGGGAGAGGTTAGAGGGGGAGATACGCAGTATTTT.

This rearrangement joins TRBV5-1 to TRBJ1-5, with 10 bases matching TRBD1. Germline lookup yields CDR1 SGHRS and CDR2 YFSETQ. This CDR3 is built from 15 residues. With V trimmed by 4 bases and J by 6 bases, 7 bases remained unmatched. CDR3 protein: CASSPRQGAGQPQHF. Written as DNA, the CDR3 is TGCGCCAGCAGCCCCAGACAGGGGGCAGGTCAGCCCCAGCATTTT. Together with reference TRBV5-1 and TRBJ1-5, the CDR3 gives the full variable domain: KAGVTQTPRYLIKTRGQQVTLSCSPISGHRSVSWYQQTPGQGLQFLFEYFSETQRNKGNFPGRFSGRQFSNSRSEMNVSTLELGDSALYLCASSPRQGAGQPQHFGDGTRLSIL.

The rearrangement joins TRBV19 to TRBJ1-5, with TRBD1 as a possible D gene (6 bases). This CDR3 is 16 amino acids long. Trimming took off 3 bases at V and 0 bases at J, with 12 bases between the two ends. Germline V lookup: CDR1 LNHDA, CDR2 SQIVND (reference sequence). CDR3 sequence (DNA): TGTGCCAGTAGTATGCTCCCAGGGGTTAGCAATCAGCCCCAGCATTTT. It is translated as CASSMLPGVSNQPQHF.

In its sample, this clone was seen once. This chain joins TRBV9 and TRBJ2-5; TRBD1 aligns across 7 bases. This CDR3 comprises 15 residues. J was trimmed by 4 bases and V by 2 bases; bases with no gene match: 8. CDR1 is SGDLS, CDR2 YYNGEE, per germline. CDR3 residues: CASSVGTAVSETQYF. The CDR3 DNA reads TGTGCCAGCAGCGTCGGGACAGCAGTTTCAGAGACCCAGTACTTC.

The chain couples TRBV19 to TRBJ2-3; 9 bases agree with TRBD2. The V segment lost 7 bases and the J segment 2 bases; nucleotides outside the gene matches: 7. The germline V gene encodes CDR1 LNHDA and CDR2 SQIVND (reference sequence). This CDR3 has 15 amino acids. This CDR3 is CASTLLGLATDTQYF. CDR3 coding DNA: TGTGCCAGTACCCTACTGGGACTAGCCACAGATACGCAGTATTTT.

In the case of this clone: This sample includes further DNA sequences coding for the same CDR3. The rearrangement joins TRBV27 to TRBJ2-1, with 8 bases matching TRBD2. Losses at the gene ends were 2 bases for V and 7 bases for J; bases not matched to a gene: 4. CDR3 size: 14 residues. The V gene's germline CDR1 is MNHEY and CDR2 SMNVEV (reference sequence). CDR3 in DNA: TGTGCCAGCAGTTTAGCGGGGGGCGGGAATGAGCAGTTCTTC. It codes for CASSLAGGGNEQFF.

The rearrangement joins TRBV7-3 to TRBJ1-1; no reliable D call. CDR3 length: 13 residues. Germline V lookup: CDR1 SGHTA, CDR2 FQGTGA. Trimming cost V 5 bases and J 4 bases, with 11 bases left between them. CDR3 nucleotides: TGTGCCAGCAGCACCTCAGGTCCCACTGAAGCTTTCTTT. Protein product: CASSTSGPTEAFF.